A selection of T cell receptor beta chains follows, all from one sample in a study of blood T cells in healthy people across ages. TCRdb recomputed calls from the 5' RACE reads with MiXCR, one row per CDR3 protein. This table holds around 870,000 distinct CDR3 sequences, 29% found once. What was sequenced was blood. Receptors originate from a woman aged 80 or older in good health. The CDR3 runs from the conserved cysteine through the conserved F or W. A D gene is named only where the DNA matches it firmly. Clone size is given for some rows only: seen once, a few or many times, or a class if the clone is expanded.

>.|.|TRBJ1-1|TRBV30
CAWSVGGGVTEAFF
TGTGCCTGGAGTGTGGGTGGAGGGGTCACTGAAGCTTTCTTT
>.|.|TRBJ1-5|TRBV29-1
CSVAIPNQPQHF
TGCAGCGTTGCCATCCCGAATCAGCCCCAGCATTTT
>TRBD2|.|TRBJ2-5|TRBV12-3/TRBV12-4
CASSPGLATETQYF
TGTGCCAGCAGTCCGGGACTAGCTACTGAGACCCAGTACTTC
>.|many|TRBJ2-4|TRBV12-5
CASGPRNSTQYF
TGTGCTAGTGGTCCCCGGAACAGCACGCAGTACTTC
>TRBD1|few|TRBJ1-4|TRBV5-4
CASSTYLQGDEKLFF
TGTGCCAGCAGCACGTACCTACAGGGGGATGAAAAACTGTTTTTT
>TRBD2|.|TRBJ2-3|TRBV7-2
CASSFPTSGGGTDTQYF
TGTGCCAGCAGCTTTCCGACTAGCGGGGGAGGGACAGATACGCAGTATTTT
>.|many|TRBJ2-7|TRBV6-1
CASSEEGGIEQYF
TGTGCCAGCAGTGAAGAGGGGGGAATCGAGCAGTACTTC
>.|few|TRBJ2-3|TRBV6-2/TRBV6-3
CASSGLGVGTDTQYF
TGTGCCAGCAGCGGGCTTGGGGTGGGCACAGATACGCAGTATTTT
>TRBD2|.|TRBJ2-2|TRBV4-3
CASSQDERGGIGELFF
TGCGCCAGCAGCCAAGATGAGCGGGGGGGAATCGGGGAGCTGTTTTTT
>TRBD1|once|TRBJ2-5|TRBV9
CASSVTADRAHETQYF
TGTGCCAGCAGCGTAACCGCCGACAGGGCCCACGAGACCCAGTACTTC
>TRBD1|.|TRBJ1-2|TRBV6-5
CASSYSEFGTGDGYTF
TGTGCCAGCAGTTACTCTGAATTTGGGACAGGGGATGGCTACACCTTC
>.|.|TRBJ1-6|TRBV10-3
CAISTRASNSPLHF
TGTGCCATCAGTACCCGGGCCAGTAATTCACCCCTCCACTTT
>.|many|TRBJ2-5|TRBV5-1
CASSLGLEKRTQYF
TGCGCCAGCAGCTTGGGCCTAGAGAAGAGAACCCAGTACTTC
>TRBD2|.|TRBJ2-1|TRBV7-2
CASSPTSTNSYNEQFF
TGTGCCAGCAGCCCGACTAGCACCAACTCCTACAATGAGCAGTTCTTC
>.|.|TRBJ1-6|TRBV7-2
CASSLSGPSHNSPLHF
TGTGCCAGCAGCTTGTCCGGGCCTTCCCATAATTCACCCCTCCACTTT
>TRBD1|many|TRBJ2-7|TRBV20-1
CSARDGGQGRCEQYF
TGCAGTGCTAGAGATGGGGGACAGGGGCGATGCGAGCAGTACTTC
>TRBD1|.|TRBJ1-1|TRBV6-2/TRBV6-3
CASTGTRDRDLVNTEAFF
TGTGCCAGCACCGGAACCCGGGACAGGGATCTGGTGAACACTGAAGCTTTCTTT
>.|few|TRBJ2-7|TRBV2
CASQSSDGRYEQYF
TGTGCCAGCCAATCCTCCGACGGCAGATACGAGCAGTACTTC
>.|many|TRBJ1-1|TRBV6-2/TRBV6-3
CASSPEGMNTEAFF
TGTGCCAGCAGTCCCGAGGGGATGAACACTGAAGCTTTCTTT
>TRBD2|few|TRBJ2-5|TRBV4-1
CASSQDRLAGVKETQYF
TGCGCCAGCAGCCAAGATCGACTAGCGGGGGTAAAAGAGACCCAGTACTTC
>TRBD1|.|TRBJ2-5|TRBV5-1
CASSPPDRQGRETQYF
TGCGCCAGCAGCCCCCCGGACCGACAGGGTAGAGAGACCCAGTACTTC
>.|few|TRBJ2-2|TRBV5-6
CASSLRGAPRAGELFF
TGTGCCAGCAGCTTGAGAGGGGCCCCAAGGGCCGGGGAGCTGTTTTTT
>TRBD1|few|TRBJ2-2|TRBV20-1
CSARTGEYTGELFF
TGCAGTGCTAGGACAGGGGAATACACCGGGGAGCTGTTTTTT
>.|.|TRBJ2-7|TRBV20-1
CSAWALYEQYF
TGCAGTGCTTGGGCTCTCTACGAGCAGTACTTC
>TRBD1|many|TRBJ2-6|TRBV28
CASSPTGEAGANVLTF
TGTGCCAGCAGTCCGACAGGGGAGGCGGGGGCCAACGTCCTGACTTTC
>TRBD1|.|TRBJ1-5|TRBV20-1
CSADGGTGGRSNQPQHF
TGCAGTGCCGATGGGGGGACAGGGGGCAGGAGCAATCAGCCCCAGCATTTT
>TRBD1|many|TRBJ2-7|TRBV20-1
CSADRAHEQYF
TGCAGTGCCGACAGGGCCCACGAGCAGTACTTC
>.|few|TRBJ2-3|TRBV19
CASSRAGSTQYF
TGTGCCAGTAGTCGCGCCGGGAGTACGCAGTATTTT
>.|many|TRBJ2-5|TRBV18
CASSPPASGRDGRETQYF
TGTGCCAGCTCACCCCCAGCCTCAGGCAGGGATGGCCGAGAGACCCAGTACTTC
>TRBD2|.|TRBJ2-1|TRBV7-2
CASSLAPPPGLVHNEQFF
TGTGCCAGCAGCTTAGCGCCGCCCCCGGGACTAGTGCACAATGAGCAGTTCTTC
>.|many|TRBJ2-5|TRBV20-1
CSAHRGPGVHIKQETQYF
TGCAGTGCGCACCGGGGGCCGGGGGTCCATATCAAGCAAGAGACCCAGTACTTC
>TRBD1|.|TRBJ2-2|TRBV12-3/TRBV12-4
CASRPGQVNTGELFF
TGTGCCAGCAGACCGGGACAGGTGAACACCGGGGAGCTGTTTTTT
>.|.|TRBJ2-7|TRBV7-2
CASSSSAISFEQYF
TGTGCCAGCAGCTCTAGCGCAATATCTTTCGAGCAGTACTTC
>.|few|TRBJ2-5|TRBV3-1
CASSRVSGVGETQYF
TGTGCCAGCAGCCGAGTTTCAGGGGTGGGAGAGACCCAGTACTTC
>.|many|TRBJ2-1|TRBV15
CATSRDKGVGGGDEQFF
TGTGCCACCAGCAGAGATAAGGGAGTGGGGGGTGGGGATGAGCAGTTCTTC
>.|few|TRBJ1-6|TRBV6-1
CASSGGSGVVSSPLHF
TGTGCCAGCAGTGGAGGCTCAGGGGTGGTGAGCTCACCCCTCCACTTT
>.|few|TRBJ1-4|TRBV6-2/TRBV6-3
CASSPPWTEKLFF
TGTGCCAGCAGCCCTCCATGGACGGAAAAACTGTTTTTT
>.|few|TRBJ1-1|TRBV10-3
CAISEVNTEAFF
TGTGCCATCAGTGAAGTGAACACTGAAGCTTTCTTT
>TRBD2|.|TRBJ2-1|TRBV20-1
CSATGGNTYNEQFF
TGCAGTGCTACCGGGGGGAACACCTACAATGAGCAGTTCTTC
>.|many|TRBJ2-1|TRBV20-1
CSARGQPGVVYNEQFF
TGCAGTGCTAGAGGCCAACCAGGGGTTGTCTACAATGAGCAGTTCTTC
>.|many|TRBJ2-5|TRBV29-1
CSAWDPVSAKETQYF
TGCAGCGCCTGGGACCCTGTCTCGGCCAAAGAGACCCAGTACTTC